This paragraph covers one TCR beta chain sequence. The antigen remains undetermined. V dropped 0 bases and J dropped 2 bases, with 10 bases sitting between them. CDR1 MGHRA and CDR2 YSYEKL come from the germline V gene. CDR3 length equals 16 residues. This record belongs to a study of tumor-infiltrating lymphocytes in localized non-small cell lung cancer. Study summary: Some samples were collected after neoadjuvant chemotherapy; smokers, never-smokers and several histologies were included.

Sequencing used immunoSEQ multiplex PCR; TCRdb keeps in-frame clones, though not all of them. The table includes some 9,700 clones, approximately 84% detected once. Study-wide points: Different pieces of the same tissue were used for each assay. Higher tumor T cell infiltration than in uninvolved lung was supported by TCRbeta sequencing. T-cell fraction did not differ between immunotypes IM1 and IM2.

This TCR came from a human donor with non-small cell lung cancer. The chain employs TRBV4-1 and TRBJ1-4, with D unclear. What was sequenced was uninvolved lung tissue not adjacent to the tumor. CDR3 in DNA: TGCGCCAGCAGCCAAGATCGGGTAAACACTAATGAAAAACTGTTTTTT. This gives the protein CASSQDRVNTNEKLFF.